This T cell receptor beta chain derives from a study of beta chain features in type 1 diabetes. General study points: Unsettled here was the matter of whether HLA type influences TCRB rearrangement.

The CDR3 contains 15 residues. Per the germline V gene, CDR1 is MNHEY and CDR2 is SMNVEV (reference sequence). V was shortened by 4 bases and J by 6 bases, with 19 bases between the two germline ends. CD45RO/CCR7/CD25/CD127/CD95/CD27 staining was used to isolate CD4+ naive, central memory, regulatory and stem cell-like memory cells by sorting. What was sequenced were expressed TCRB transcripts, since all of the isolated RNA had been reverse transcribed. About 3.6 million reads on average were seen across naive, central memory and regulatory T cell samples. The method was immunoSEQ multiplex PCR; TCRdb's version includes in-frame clones alone and lacks a portion of them. The profile shows under 450,000 clones, roughly 14% of them singletons. This clone was seen a handful of times. The antigen is not known.

This TCR was recovered from a young man in good health. This chain joins TRBV27 and TRBJ2-7, with D hard to call. The sequencing input was naive CD4+ T cells from blood. CDR3 nucleotides: TGTGCCAGCAGTTCCTCCTCGGCTGGGTGGGGCGAGCAGTACTTC. Its translation is CASSSSSAGWGEQYF.